The 5 T cell receptor beta chains in this list originate from one sample, sequenced in a study of OX40 agonist ivuxolimab in advanced cancers. TCRdb's copy holds only in-frame clones and misses some; the assay was immunoSEQ multiplex PCR. The sample comprises about 91,000 clones, roughly 84% of which are singletons, and 1.1% rests with the top ten. The source material was CD4+ or CD8+ T cells sorted from blood, sampled in a trial of the OX40 agonist ivuxolimab. The receptor set was obtained from an adult with an advanced solid tumor such as melanoma, head and neck, liver or kidney cancer.

This chain joins TRBV27 and TRBJ2-3; 7 positions agree with TRBD1. Germline lookup yields CDR1 MNHEY and CDR2 SMNVEV (reference sequence). V gave up 5 bases and J gave up 2 bases; unmatched junction bases: 16. The CDR3 covers 18 residues. The CDR3 reads CASSRIRDSQGTTDTQYF. The CDR3 region has the DNA TGTGCCAGCAGTCGCATCCGGGACAGCCAAGGCACCACAGATACGCAGTATTTT.

The chain carries TRBV28 and TRBJ1-4, with D possibly being TRBD1 (5 bases). V gave up 6 bases and J gave up 5 bases, with 7 bases separating them. Germline V gene data show CDR1 as MDHEN and CDR2 as SYDVKM. This CDR3 is built from 12 residues. As DNA, the CDR3 is TGTGCCAGCAGGCGGGGGAATGAAAAACTGTTTTTT. Its translation: CASRRGNEKLFF.

This clone has only a few counts. The V and J genes are TRBV19 and TRBJ1-2; D gene ambiguous. Trimming removed 5 bases from V and 4 bases from J, with 14 bases in between. In germline, CDR1 is LNHDA, CDR2 SQIVND (reference sequence). The CDR3 loop spans 14 amino acids. CDR3 coding DNA: TGTGCCAGTAGTCGAGCTCCACCGGGCTATGGCTACACCTTC. Translation gives CASSRAPPGYGYTF.

The chain carries TRBV7-2 and TRBJ2-3; D possibly matches TRBD1 or TRBD2 (5 bases each). The CDR3 sequence is 15 residues long. Germline CDR1 is SGHTA and CDR2 is FQGNSA. Between the trimmed V and J ends, which lost 5 bases and 4 bases, there was a span of 16 bases. The CDR3 DNA is TGTGCCAGCAGCCTCCGATGGGGGTCGCCAGATACGCAGTATTTT. This sequence encodes CASSLRWGSPDTQYF. The whole variable domain, remainder taken from reference TRBV7-2 and TRBJ2-3, is GAGVSQSPSNKVTEKGKDVELRCDPISGHTALYWYRQSLGQGLEFLIYFQGNSAPDKSGLPSDRFSAERTGGSVSTLTIQRTQQEDSAVYLCASSLRWGSPDTQYFGPGTRLTVL.

The chain has TRBV28 and TRBJ1-1, with D possibly being TRBD1 (6 bases). CDR3 length: 13 residues. In germline, CDR1 is MDHEN, CDR2 SYDVKM. Trimming cost V 3 bases and J 2 bases, with 7 bases left between them. The CDR3, as DNA: TGTGCCAGCAGTTTCGGGGGCAACACTGAAGCTTTCTTT. Translating gives CASSFGGNTEAFF.